The next 4 T cell receptor beta chains were all read from a single sample in a study of technical replicates of blood from several donors. Clones were read by immunoSEQ multiplex PCR, and TCRdb kept only the in-frame ones, dropping some. The table has approximately 76,000 clones, roughly 90% seen once. The sample was T cells isolated from PBMCs. The receptors originated from a human donor in good health.

The rearrangement uses TRBV7-3 and TRBJ1-2, with 7 bases aligning to TRBD1. Germline V gene data show CDR1 as SGHTA and CDR2 as FQGTGA. The CDR3 length is 15 residues. Trimming took 2 bases from V and 2 from J; bases not matched to a gene: 5. CDR3: CASSLSGQENYGYTF. CDR3 DNA sequence: TGTGCCAGCAGCTTATCTGGACAGGAGAACTATGGCTACACCTTC.

Concerning this clone itself: This sample includes further DNA sequences coding for the same CDR3. The chain employs TRBV28 and TRBJ2-7, with D uncertain. V gave up 5 bases and J gave up 3 bases, with 5 bases separating them. The V gene's germline CDR1 is MDHEN and CDR2 SYDVKM. This CDR3 is 11 amino acids long. CDR3 in amino acids: CASSLNYEQYF. For the CDR3, the DNA is TGTGCCAGCAGTCTTAACTACGAGCAGTACTTC. The full variable domain, completed using reference TRBV28 and TRBJ2-7, is DVKVTQSSRYLVKRTGEKVFLECVQDMDHENMFWYRQDPGLGLRLIYFSYDVKMKEKGDIPEGYSVSREKKERFSLILESASTNQTSMYLCASSLNYEQYFGPGTRLTVT.

The rearrangement joins TRBV15 to TRBJ2-6; D call uncertain. There are 18 residues in the CDR3. Trimming cost V 2 bases and J 0 bases, with 14 bases left between them. The germline gives CDR1 LNHNV, CDR2 YYDKDF (reference sequence). The chain's CDR3 is CATSRKHKSLSGANVLTF. The CDR3 coding sequence is TGTGCCACCAGCAGAAAACATAAATCCCTCTCTGGGGCCAACGTCCTGACTTTC.

The chain uses TRBV6-5 and TRBJ2-3; 9 nucleotides match TRBD2. The V and J ends lost 8 bases and 4 bases, in that order; junction bases with no gene match: 7. The CDR3 is made up of 14 amino acids. The V gene's germline CDR1 is MNHEY and CDR2 SVGAGI. CDR3 residues: CASGSGREADTQYF. In nucleotides, the CDR3 is TGTGCCAGCGGTAGCGGGAGAGAGGCAGATACGCAGTATTTT.